Below, 30 T cell receptor beta chains from the same sample are listed, as sequenced in a study of blood T cell repertoires in COVID-19. Profiling relied on immunoSEQ multiplex PCR, and the TCRdb table lists in-frame clones only, not all of them. The sample lists roughly 31,000 clones, more than 80% occurring once. The sample was peripheral blood. The receptors shown here come from a man aged 60 to 69 with acute or convalescent COVID-19.

The J gene is TRBJ2-5, the V gene TRBV7-9; D gene ambiguous. Germline CDR1 SEHNR, CDR2 FQNEAQ (reference sequence). With 2 bases removed from V and 2 bases from J, the gap between germline ends came to 9 bases. The CDR3 consists of 14 residues. CDR3 protein: CASSLSVLQETQYF. DNA for the CDR3: TGTGCCAGCAGCTTATCGGTTCTTCAAGAGACCCAGTACTTC.

V is TRBV27 and J is TRBJ1-2; 8 nucleotides agree with TRBD1. This CDR3 is built from 16 residues. V lost 6 bases to trimming and J lost 4 bases; unmatched junction nucleotides: 13. CDR1 MNHEY and CDR2 SMNVEV come from the germline V gene (reference sequence). CDR3 coding DNA: TGTGCCAGCAGGGGATTTACAGGGGGAAGTGCCTATGGCTACACCTTC. Protein product: CASRGFTGGSAYGYTF.

This clone was observed once. The V call is TRBV10-2, the J call TRBJ1-2; 8 bases are shared with TRBD1. The germline gives CDR1 WSHSY, CDR2 SAAADI. The CDR3 covers 17 residues. Losses at the gene ends were 4 bases for V and 3 bases for J; bases not matched to a gene: 13. The CDR3 coding sequence is TGCGCCAGCAGTGCGGGCAGGGGGCATGCAGGGGACTATGGCTACACCTTC. It specifies CASSAGRGHAGDYGYTF.

This clone came up once. V and J are TRBV5-1 and TRBJ2-7; 8 bases map to TRBD2. CDR1 and CDR2 (germline): SGHRS, YFSETQ. With 10 bases clipped from V and 3 bases from J, the junction kept 12 bases outside the gene matches. The CDR3 has 14 residues. The DNA of the CDR3 is TGCGCCCGCCGGGGGGGGTGGCCGAACTACGAGCAGTACTTC. Translated, it gives CARRGGWPNYEQYF.

Only one count was recorded for this clone. V and J are TRBV9 and TRBJ2-1, with D possibly being TRBD2 (5 bases). V was pared by 0 bases and J by 0 bases, with 10 bases between. The CDR3 spans 16 residues. The germline gives CDR1 SGDLS, CDR2 YYNGEE. In nucleotides, the CDR3 is TGTGCCAGCAGCGTAGGCCAGCGGAGCTCCTACAATGAGCAGTTCTTC. It yields the protein CASSVGQRSSYNEQFF.

V and J are TRBV7-9 and TRBJ1-1; 7 positions match TRBD1. The CDR3 covers 15 residues. V was pared by 3 bases and J by 3 bases, with 7 bases of the junction left unmatched. The germline V gene encodes CDR1 SEHNR and CDR2 FQNEAQ (reference sequence). CDR3 region: CASSFSAGGYTEAFF. CDR3 DNA: TGTGCCAGCAGCTTCTCCGCAGGGGGTTACACTGAAGCTTTCTTT.

The chain carries TRBV18 and TRBJ1-1; 9 nucleotides line up with TRBD1. Per the germline V gene, CDR1 is KGHSH and CDR2 is LQKENI. Trimming took 4 bases from V and 2 from J; bases not matched to a gene: 2. This CDR3 has 14 amino acids. CDR3 loop: CASSLQGANTEAFF. The DNA of the CDR3 is TGTGCCAGCTCACTACAGGGGGCTAACACTGAAGCTTTCTTT.

The chain joins TRBV7-8 to TRBJ2-1; D is possibly TRBD2 (6 bases). V was clipped by 1 base and J by 6 bases, with 19 bases between them. The CDR3 sequence is 17 residues long. From germline, CDR1 is SGHVS and CDR2 FQNEAQ. Here the CDR3 DNA reads TGTGCCAGCAGCTTAGTCGGGGGAATGGGTCTGGGCAATGAGCAGTTCTTC. This gives the protein CASSLVGGMGLGNEQFF.

The table lists this clone with a count of one. The J gene is TRBJ1-2, the V gene TRBV28; D not certain. V was shortened by 8 bases and J by 3 bases, with 25 bases between the two germline ends. The CDR3 consists of 17 residues. Germline CDR1 is MDHEN and CDR2 is SYDVKM. The chain's CDR3 is CASASPADPGEDYGYTF. The CDR3 DNA sequence: TGTGCCAGCGCCTCTCCGGCGGACCCCGGGGAGGACTATGGCTACACCTTC.

The chain links TRBV16 to TRBJ1-5; 11 nucleotides agree with TRBD1. The CDR3 covers 16 residues. The germline CDR1 and CDR2 sequences are KGHSY and FQNENV. V shed 4 bases and J 5 bases; nucleotides not matched to a gene: 7. The CDR3 DNA sequence: TGTGCCAGCAGCCGCACTCGGGACAGGGGGGATCAGCCCCAGCATTTT. This encodes CASSRTRDRGDQPQHF.

V and J are TRBV19 and TRBJ2-3; 11 bases align to TRBD2. The CDR3 runs 18 residues. Germline loops: CDR1 LNHDA, CDR2 SQIVND (reference sequence). With V trimmed by 3 bases and J by 0 bases, 8 bases remained unmatched. The CDR3 here is CASSIYLAGGVSTDTQYF. The DNA for the CDR3 is TGTGCCAGTAGTATTTACCTAGCGGGAGGAGTTAGCACAGATACGCAGTATTTT.

The V and J genes are TRBV19 and TRBJ2-3; no firm D call. The germline V gene has CDR1 LNHDA and CDR2 SQIVND (reference sequence). V was pared by 5 bases and J by 6 bases, with 15 bases between. The CDR3 contains 14 residues. The CDR3 DNA is TGTGCCAGTAGTCTTGGGCTATCCCGGGATACGCAGTATTTT. Its translation is CASSLGLSRDTQYF.

V gene TRBV28 combines with J gene TRBJ1-2; D is unresolved. Germline V lookup: CDR1 MDHEN, CDR2 SYDVKM. The length of the CDR3 is 15 residues. The V end lost 4 bases, the J end lost 7 bases, and 19 bases lay between the germline ends. The CDR3 DNA sequence: TGTGCCAGCAGTTCAGGTGGTGTGCGGGCGGGTGGCTACACCTTC. As protein: CASSSGGVRAGGYTF.

The sample holds one count of this clone. The chain couples TRBV7-9 to TRBJ2-5, with 8 bases lining up with TRBD2. Losses at the gene ends were 0 bases for V and 1 base for J; bases not matched to a gene: 4. Germline CDR1 is SEHNR and CDR2 is FQNEAQ (reference sequence). The CDR3 is made up of 16 amino acids. The CDR3 nucleotides are TGTGCCAGCAGCTTAGCGCGGCGGGGGGCCCAAGAGACCCAGTACTTC. Translated: CASSLARRGAQETQYF.

This clone has just one count. The chain combines TRBV5-4 with TRBJ2-7, with 7 bases identical to TRBD1. In germline, CDR1 is SGHNT, CDR2 YYREEE (reference sequence). CDR3 length: 14 residues. The junction had 8 bases not matched to a gene; V was cut back by 4 bases and J by 4 bases. CDR3 DNA: TGTGCCAGCAGCCCACAATGGGACAGATACGAGCAGTACTTC. It codes for CASSPQWDRYEQYF.

This chain connects TRBV13 to TRBJ1-3; tentatively, D is TRBD1 (6 bases). This CDR3 region has 17 residues. Germline values: CDR1 PRHDT, CDR2 FYEKMQ (reference sequence). Trimming cost V 0 bases and J 4 bases, with 16 bases left between them. The CDR3 sequence: CASSLGPLRGTGNTIYF. The CDR3 DNA reads TGTGCCAGCAGCTTAGGCCCGTTAAGGGGGACAGGAAACACCATATATTTT.

V usage is TRBV5-1 and J usage is TRBJ1-2; TRBD1 aligns across 7 bases. Looked up from germline, CDR1 is SGHRS and CDR2 is YFSETQ. V trimming: 1 base; J trimming: 3 bases; junction bases outside the gene matches: 3. The CDR3 sequence is 14 residues long. CDR3 residues: CASSLYGQDYGYTF. The CDR3 DNA reads TGCGCCAGCAGCTTGTACGGACAGGACTATGGCTACACCTTC.

The chain links TRBV4-2 to TRBJ2-6; 10 nucleotides match TRBD1. Germline lookup yields CDR1 LGHNA and CDR2 YNFKEQ. This CDR3 region has 18 residues. Trimming at V came to 10 bases and at J to 1 base, leaving 13 bases not matched to a gene. This CDR3 is CATSNSWTGGSGANVLTF. In nucleotides, the CDR3 is TGTGCCACCTCAAACAGTTGGACAGGGGGGTCTGGGGCCAACGTCCTGACTTTC.

The V and J genes are TRBV29-1 and TRBJ2-1; possibly TRBD2 for D (5 bases). The CDR3 covers 12 residues. Between the trimmed V and J ends, which lost 4 bases and 6 bases, there was a span of 10 bases. Germline lookup yields CDR1 SQVTM and CDR2 ANQGSEA. This CDR3 is CSVGGHTNEQFF. CDR3 DNA sequence: TGCAGCGTTGGCGGGCACACCAATGAGCAGTTCTTC.

The V and J genes are TRBV14 and TRBJ2-3; 13 nucleotides align to TRBD2. The V gene's germline CDR1 is SGHDN and CDR2 FVKESK. This CDR3 region has 16 residues. After removal of 5 bases from V and 4 bases from J, the junction contained 6 bases not matched to a gene. CDR3 residues: CASSSWTSGSADTQYF. The CDR3 DNA follows: TGTGCCAGCAGCTCATGGACTAGCGGGAGCGCAGATACGCAGTATTTT.

The chain recombines TRBV28 with TRBJ1-2; weak D call: TRBD1 (5 bases). This CDR3 contains 13 residues. Germline values: CDR1 MDHEN, CDR2 SYDVKM. Trimming shortened V by 6 bases and J by 4 bases, and 12 bases separated the two germline ends. This chain's CDR3 is CASSSDRFYGYTF. The CDR3 coding sequence is TGTGCCAGCAGCTCAGACAGATTCTATGGCTACACCTTC.

The V and J genes are TRBV29-1 and TRBJ1-2, with a tentative D call TRBD1 (5 bases). Trimming stripped 4 bases from V and 4 bases from J, with 10 bases between. This CDR3 is 12 amino acids long. Germline CDR1 SQVTM, CDR2 ANQGSEA. The CDR3 DNA reads TGCAGCGTTGTTCAGGGCAGCTATGGCTACACCTTC. Protein: CSVVQGSYGYTF.

The gene calls are TRBV21-1 and TRBJ2-1; TRBD1, the D gene given by the table, was not confirmed from the DNA. TRBV21-1 is labeled a pseudogene. The CDR3 is 12 residues long. The CDR3 loop reads CASSKEGDEQFF. The CDR3 DNA is TGTGCCAGCAGCAAAGAAGGGGATGAGCAGTTCTTC.

This clone was observed a single time. This chain connects TRBV6-5 to TRBJ1-2, with 9 bases fitting TRBD1. The germline CDR1 and CDR2 sequences are MNHEY and SVGAGI. The CDR3 length is 14 residues. Germline trimming cut 6 bases from V and 4 bases from J; bases unmatched to any gene: 6. CDR3 nucleotides: TGTGCCAGCAGCCTGACAGGGGGTCCCTATGGCTACACCTTC. It encodes CASSLTGGPYGYTF.

The V call is TRBV27, the J call TRBJ2-3, with TRBD2 matching 9 bases. The V gene end was trimmed by 6 bases and the J gene end by 4 bases; junction bases not matched to a gene: 8. The CDR3 totals 15 residues. Germline V lookup: CDR1 MNHEY, CDR2 SMNVEV (reference sequence). CDR3 sequence (DNA): TGTGCCAGCAGAGGGTACGGCGGGGGGGCAGATACGCAGTATTTT. It yields the protein CASRGYGGGADTQYF.

This clone has only one observation. The genes are TRBV18 and TRBJ2-3, with 10 bases identical to TRBD1. Germline V gene data show CDR1 as KGHSH and CDR2 as LQKENI. J was trimmed by 3 bases and V by 3 bases; bases with no gene match: 6. This CDR3 is built from 16 residues. The CDR3 sequence is CASSPLTGGETDTQYF. The CDR3 DNA follows: TGTGCCAGCTCACCCCTGACAGGGGGCGAAACAGATACGCAGTATTTT.

The genes are TRBV7-2 and TRBJ2-7; maybe TRBD2 (5 bases). Germline CDR1 and CDR2: SGHTA and FQGNSA. V was trimmed by 1 base and J by 2 bases, leaving 18 bases between them. This CDR3 contains 17 residues. CDR3 DNA: TGTGCCAGCAGCTTAGTCGGAGGCTCCCCAAACCCCTACGAGCAGTACTTC. Its protein product is CASSLVGGSPNPYEQYF.

The gene calls are TRBV2 and TRBJ1-1; a possible D gene is TRBD1 (5 bases). V dropped 4 bases and J dropped 0 bases, with 6 bases sitting between them. Looked up from germline, CDR1 is SNHLY and CDR2 is FYNNEI. The CDR3 totals 13 residues. The CDR3 DNA follows: TGTGCCAGCAGTGGACAGATGAACACTGAAGCTTTCTTT. This sequence encodes CASSGQMNTEAFF.

J is TRBJ2-7 and V is TRBV28, with D possibly TRBD1 on 6 matching bases. The V gene's germline CDR1 is MDHEN and CDR2 SYDVKM. The CDR3 has 18 amino acids. V lost 6 bases and J 3 bases, leaving 27 bases between the germline ends. The CDR3 protein is CASRPGTPNPYHHYEQYF. DNA of the CDR3: TGTGCCAGCAGACCCGGGACACCCAATCCTTACCATCACTACGAGCAGTACTTC.

This chain connects TRBV6-5 to TRBJ1-1, with D hard to call. The CDR3 consists of 15 residues. Trimming removed 2 bases at V and 1 base at J, with 11 bases between. CDR1 and CDR2 from the germline V gene are MNHEY and SVGAGI. CDR3 loop: CASSYPRSSNTEAFF. The CDR3 DNA reads as TGTGCCAGCAGTTACCCCAGGTCCTCGAACACTGAAGCTTTCTTT.